The 22 T cell receptor beta chains given below trace back to one sample, sequenced in a study of technical replicates of blood from a few donors. Libraries were prepared by immunoSEQ multiplex PCR; TCRdb keeps only in-frame clonotypes and omits some of them. The sample includes 80,000 to 100,000 clones, about 95% of them seen just once. Specimen: T cells isolated from PBMCs. These receptors were taken from a human donor in good health.

The chain employs TRBV7-9 and TRBJ2-1; 9 bases match TRBD1. This CDR3 spans 19 amino acids. Trimming took 5 bases from V and 6 from J; bases not matched to a gene: 20. The germline gives CDR1 SEHNR, CDR2 FQNEAQ (reference sequence). In DNA, the CDR3 is TGTGCCAGCAGCCGATCCGGGACAGGGAAGATTTTAGGTATCAATGAGCAGTTCTTC. Translated, it gives CASSRSGTGKILGINEQFF.

The chain uses TRBV10-3 and TRBJ2-7, with D tentatively TRBD1 (5 bases). The ends were cut back, 6 bases at V and 5 bases at J, with 17 bases in the middle. The germline CDR1 and CDR2 sequences are ENHRY and SYGVKD. The CDR3 contains 14 residues. The CDR3 protein is CAISTQGWGNEQYF. The CDR3 coding sequence is TGTGCCATCAGCACCCAGGGCTGGGGAAACGAGCAGTACTTC.

This rearrangement joins TRBV14 to TRBJ2-3; 7 bases are shared with TRBD2. V lost 0 bases to trimming and J lost 5 bases; unmatched junction nucleotides: 5. This CDR3 contains 15 residues. Germline CDR1 reads SGHDN; CDR2 reads FVKESK. The CDR3 DNA reads TGTGCCAGCAGCCAAGAGTGGGAGGGGATAGATACGCAGTATTTT. It is translated as CASSQEWEGIDTQYF.

J is TRBJ2-1 and V is TRBV20-1; D possibly corresponds to TRBD2 (5 bases). From germline, CDR1 is DFQATT and CDR2 SNEGSKA (reference sequence). The CDR3 loop spans 11 amino acids. Trimming removed 6 bases from V and 9 bases from J, with 12 bases in between. This CDR3 reads CSAPGGSEQFF. The CDR3 region has the DNA TGCAGTGCCCCAGGTGGGAGTGAGCAGTTCTTC.

V and J are TRBV19 and TRBJ2-7, with TRBD1 identical over 8 bases. This CDR3 has 16 residues. With 1 base clipped from V and 3 bases from J, the junction kept 8 bases outside the gene matches. Per the germline V gene, CDR1 is LNHDA and CDR2 is SQIVND (reference sequence). The CDR3 loop is CASSIGLLGQGYEQYF. CDR3 DNA sequence: TGTGCCAGTAGTATAGGCCTACTTGGACAGGGCTACGAGCAGTACTTC.

The chain uses TRBV20-1 and TRBJ2-7; D call uncertain. V lost 5 bases to trimming and J lost 4 bases, with 9 bases between them. Per the germline V gene, CDR1 is DFQATT and CDR2 is SNEGSKA (reference sequence). This CDR3 is 11 amino acids long. This CDR3 reads CSALNQYEQYF. CDR3 sequence (DNA): TGCAGTGCTCTAAATCAATACGAGCAGTACTTC.

The chain carries TRBV27 and TRBJ1-5, with D unresolved. The CDR3 consists of 14 residues. Germline assignment: CDR1 MNHEY and CDR2 SMNVEV (reference sequence). With 3 bases removed from V and 4 bases from J, the gap between germline ends came to 10 bases. The CDR3 DNA sequence: TGTGCCAGCAGTTTCTGTTCGGTGAATCAGCCCCAGCATTTT. It encodes CASSFCSVNQPQHF.

This sequence joins TRBV7-9 and TRBJ2-1, with TRBD2 identical over 9 bases. The germline CDR1 and CDR2 sequences are SEHNR and FQNEAQ (reference sequence). V lost 1 base and J lost 5; bases outside the gene matches: 3. There are 15 residues in the CDR3. The CDR3 loop is CASSLVIAGDNEQFF. The CDR3 nucleotides are TGTGCCAGCAGCTTAGTGATAGCGGGGGACAATGAGCAGTTCTTC.

This clone showed up just once. The chain has TRBV7-9 and TRBJ1-4; 8 bases are a match to TRBD1. Trimming cost V 0 bases and J 8 bases; bases outside gene matches: 8. CDR3 size: 16 residues. Germline assignment: CDR1 SEHNR and CDR2 FQNEAQ (reference sequence). The CDR3 DNA reads TGTGCCAGCAGCTTAGCGCAGGGGGCGCTTTGGGAAAAACTGTTTTTT. Amino acid sequence: CASSLAQGALWEKLFF.

This clone has a single count. The chain is built from TRBV27 and TRBJ1-4, with D unclear. V shed 2 bases and J shed 5 bases, with 9 bases lying between them. The CDR3 is made up of 14 amino acids. In germline, CDR1 is MNHEY, CDR2 SMNVEV (reference sequence). CDR3 in DNA: TGTGCCAGCAGTTTAAACAGCCTAAATGAAAAACTGTTTTTT. Translated: CASSLNSLNEKLFF.

J is TRBJ2-7 and V is TRBV5-8; no clear D. CDR1 SGHTS and CDR2 YDEGEE come from the germline V gene. Trimming removed 0 bases from V and 2 bases from J, with 6 bases in between. The CDR3 spans 13 residues. The CDR3 loop reads CASSLEQTYEQYF. CDR3 DNA sequence: TGTGCCAGCAGCTTGGAACAGACCTACGAGCAGTACTTC.

V and J are TRBV6-6 and TRBJ1-1; maybe TRBD1 (5 bases). V was clipped by 2 bases and J by 6 bases, with 10 bases between them. There are 13 residues in the CDR3. Germline V CDR1 and CDR2: MNHNY, SVGAGI (reference sequence). The CDR3 DNA is TGTGCCAGCAGTTACGGATTAGGGGCTGAAGCTTTCTTT. Its translation is CASSYGLGAEAFF.

V gene TRBV11-3 combines with J gene TRBJ2-5; 8 bases map to TRBD2. Germline CDR1 SGHNT, CDR2 YENEEA. V was pared by 5 bases and J by 2 bases, with 10 bases of the junction left unmatched. There are 16 residues in the CDR3. The CDR3 spells CASSPGTRDVQETQYF. The DNA for the CDR3 is TGTGCCAGCAGCCCCGGGACTAGAGATGTACAAGAGACCCAGTACTTC. The whole variable domain, remainder taken from reference TRBV11-3 and TRBJ2-5, is EAGVVQSPRYKIIEKKQPVAFWCNPISGHNTLYWYLQNLGQGPELLIRYENEEAVDDSQLPKDRFSAERLKGVDSTLKIQPAELGDSAVYLCASSPGTRDVQETQYFGPGTRLLVL.

This clone has a single count. The rearrangement links TRBV27 to TRBJ2-1; possibly TRBD1 for D (5 bases). The CDR3 runs to 16 residues. Looked up from germline, CDR1 is MNHEY and CDR2 is SMNVEV (reference sequence). Trimming left V 3 bases short and J 0 bases short, with 12 bases between. This chain's CDR3 is CASSFQGSFSYNEQFF. The CDR3 coding sequence is TGTGCCAGCAGTTTTCAGGGCAGCTTCTCCTACAATGAGCAGTTCTTC.

This chain links TRBV11-2 with TRBJ1-2, with 7 bases fitting TRBD1. In germline, CDR1 is SGHAT, CDR2 FQNNGV. Losses at the gene ends were 1 base for V and 0 bases for J; bases not matched to a gene: 5. This CDR3 spans 16 amino acids. The DNA of the CDR3 is TGTGCCAGCAGCTTAGCTCGACAGGGAGCTAACTATGGCTACACCTTC. This sequence encodes CASSLARQGANYGYTF.

The chain carries TRBV10-1 and TRBJ2-3, with D possibly TRBD2 on 5 matching bases. The CDR3 extends over 14 amino acids. V lost 4 bases and J lost 3, with 11 bases in between. Germline V CDR1 and CDR2: WNHNN, SYGVQD (reference sequence). This CDR3 reads CASSVGWETDTQYF. Written as DNA, the CDR3 is TGCGCCAGCAGTGTGGGTTGGGAGACAGATACGCAGTATTTT.

CDR3 residues: CASSSWTANYYGYTF. CDR3 in DNA: TGTGCCAGCAGTTCCTGGACAGCCAACTACTATGGCTACACCTTC. The chain couples TRBV6-5 to TRBJ1-2; TRBD1 is a possible D gene (6 bases). Germline V CDR1 and CDR2: MNHEY, SVGAGI. V was cut by 4 bases and J by 3 bases, with 15 bases left in between. This CDR3 has 15 amino acids.

The rearrangement uses TRBV4-1 and TRBJ1-1; no firm D call. The CDR3 totals 16 residues. The germline V gene encodes CDR1 MGHRA and CDR2 YSYEKL. Trimming pared 1 base from V and 1 base from J, leaving 13 bases between. The CDR3 bases are TGCGCCAGCAGCCAAGCCAGACTGACTAGGAACACTGAAGCTTTCTTT. Translating it yields CASSQARLTRNTEAFF.

The V gene is TRBV23-1, the J gene TRBJ2-5; D unclear. TRBV23-1 carries the ORF label, with uncertain function. The CDR3 has 10 amino acids. V was shortened by 10 bases and J by 2 bases, with 5 bases between the two germline ends. CDR3 in DNA: TGCGCCACACAGCAAGAGACCCAGTACTTC. This encodes CATQQETQYF.

The gene calls are TRBV5-1 and TRBJ2-7; tentatively, D is TRBD2 (5 bases). CDR1 is SGHRS, CDR2 YFSETQ, per germline. V gave up 4 bases and J gave up 2 bases, with 13 bases separating them. This CDR3 region has 14 residues. In nucleotides, the CDR3 is TGCGCCAGCAGCGCAACCGGGATCCCCTACGAGCAGTACTTC. The encoded protein is CASSATGIPYEQYF.

A few counts support this clone. The gene calls are TRBV14 and TRBJ1-1, with D uncertain. This CDR3 contains 13 residues. Germline V gene sequence: CDR1 SGHDN, CDR2 FVKESK. The V end lost 3 bases, the J end lost 0 bases, and 5 bases lay between the germline ends. The CDR3 loop is CASSHRVNTEAFF. In nucleotides, the CDR3 is TGTGCCAGCAGCCATCGGGTGAACACTGAAGCTTTCTTT.

CDR3: CASSRETGRLYF. The CDR3 DNA is TGTGCCAGCAGTAGAGAGACAGGACGTTTGTACTTC. The chain uses TRBV28 and TRBJ2-7; the D gene is possibly TRBD1 (6 bases). The CDR3 runs 12 residues. Between the trimmed V and J ends, which lost 5 bases and 12 bases, there was a span of 17 bases. Germline V gene data show CDR1 as MDHEN and CDR2 as SYDVKM.